This T cell receptor (beta chain) was documented in a study of blood T cell repertoires in COVID-19. Study context: Acute-phase and convalescent COVID-19 samples originated in the United States, Italy and Spain. The analysed material was cDNA or gDNA that came from T cells, B-cell-depleted T cells, or PBMCs.

Germline CDR1 LNHDA, CDR2 SQIVND (reference sequence). This CDR3 has 13 residues. Trimming removed 6 bases at V and 2 bases at J, with 8 bases between. As processed by the authors: Amplification with reference gene primers provided the estimates of nucleated cell counts. The repertoire was sequenced with immunoSEQ multiplex PCR; TCRdb's copy has only in-frame clones and lacks some. The V and J calls and clone size come from that table; D and trimming were worked out from the DNA. This sample has over 200,000 clones, with approximately 91% found just once. Input material: peripheral blood. This sequence originates from a woman aged 60-70 years with acute or convalescent COVID-19. The chain links TRBV19 to TRBJ1-5; D gene ambiguous. CDR3 region: CASRPSGNQPQHF. The CDR3 region has the DNA TGTGCCAGTAGGCCGTCGGGCAATCAGCCCCAGCATTTT.